This T cell receptor beta chain appears in the sequencing data of a study of CXCR3-negative and CXCR3-positive naive CD8 T cells. Study observations and caveats: Researchers report that CXCR3-positive naive cells carry more hydrophobic TRB CDR3s than CXCR3-negative naive cells. Partially decreased CXCR3 expression was recorded after cryopreservation, and fresh PBMCs were used in most assays. Naive subsets had comparable surface CD5; TCR strength was inferred from TRB CDR3 properties. Diversity proved comparably high across both naive subsets and much lower in memory CD8+ cells.

On this clonotype: What it binds is unknown.

cDNA libraries for TRB were generated by 5' RACE incorporating UMI labels. TCRdb re-called the 5' RACE reads and shows each CDR3 protein once, DNA omitted. This repertoire includes about 150,000 distinct CDR3 sequences. The CDR3 contains 16 residues. Germline V gene lookup returns CDR1 MDHEN and CDR2 SYDVKM. The chain carries TRBV28 and TRBJ2-2; TCRdb names TRBD2, which stays unverified in the absence of DNA. The sequence was collected from a human donor in good health. Some clones in this sample may be carry-over from other donors' samples. Input material: naive CXCR3+ CD8+ T cells from blood. The subset was: CD45RO-CCR7+CD27+CD95- naive CD8+ T cells expressing CXCR3 (TNR3+). The chain's CDR3 is CASTIAGGVYTGELFF.